The 25 T cell receptor beta chains reported below all come from one sample, sequenced in a study of T cell clonality in common variable immunodeficiency. The antigens for these receptors are not known. General study results and limits: Common variable immunodeficiency TCR beta sequences reportedly had fewer deletions and N-nucleotide insertions.

Produced via immunoSEQ multiplex PCR; TCRdb's table is partial and in-frame only. Recorded here are 15,000 to 20,000 clones, none singletons. Sequencing was done on a sample of peripheral blood mononuclear cells. The receptors originated from a human donor with common variable immunodeficiency.

Points on this clone: The read gets to within 3 residues of the CDR3 end, and the germline J gene fills in the rest. The chain links TRBV7-2 to TRBJ1-3; a possible D gene is TRBD1 (5 bases). CDR3 length: 14 amino acids. Germline values: CDR1 SGHTA, CDR2 FQGNSA. V lost 4 bases to trimming and J lost 7 bases, with 14 bases between them. The sequenced part of the CDR3 DNA is TGTGCCAGCAGCTCGGCCATCAAGGGGAACACC. Its translation: CASSSAIKGNT. The whole CDR3 sequence is CASSSAIKGNTIYF.

Ten or more counts support this clone. The CDR3 end lies 3 residues beyond the end of the read and is filled in from the germline J gene. The chain links TRBV30 to TRBJ1-1, with 7 bases aligning to TRBD1. The CDR3 covers 15 residues. CDR1 is GTSNPN, CDR2 SVGIG, per germline (reference sequence). V dropped 3 bases and J dropped 2; count of bases not matched to a gene: 9. The DNA read from the CDR3 is TGTGCCTGGAGGCACCTAGACAGGGCCAACACTGAA. Amino acid sequence: CAWRHLDRANTE. The CDR3 in full is CAWRHLDRANTEAFF.

This clone was counted ten times or more. The read gets to within 3 residues of the CDR3 end, and the germline J gene fills in the rest. This chain connects TRBV12-3 or TRBV12-4 to TRBJ1-1, with D possibly matching TRBD1 (5 bases). The length of the CDR3 is 14 residues. Trimming took 5 bases from V and 0 from J, leaving 10 bases between them. The part of the CDR3 DNA that was read is TGTGCCAGCAGTCAAGGGGCCTTGAACACTGAA. This gives the protein CASSQGALNTE. The full CDR3 is CASSQGALNTEAFF.

There are many counts of this clone. The CDR3 end is not reached by the read, which stops 3 residues before it; the germline J gene fills it in. The chain is built from TRBV5-1 and TRBJ2-1, with 12 bases lining up with TRBD2. The ends lost 5 bases at V and 7 bases at J; junction bases unmatched: 7. The CDR3 consists of 15 residues. The germline gives CDR1 SGHRS, CDR2 YFSETQ. The CDR3 reads CASRYAGTSGNEQFF. The CDR3 bases that were read are TGCGCCAGCAGGTACGCCGGGACTAGCGGGAATGAG.

This clone has more than one count but fewer than ten. The read terminates 3 residues before the CDR3 end, so the remaining end is supplied by the germline J gene. The V and J genes are TRBV2 and TRBJ2-5; 14 bases match TRBD2. After removal of 8 bases from V and 4 bases from J, the junction contained 6 bases not matched to a gene. This CDR3 has 15 residues. Germline V gives CDR1 SNHLY, CDR2 FYNNEI. Here the CDR3 reads CASGGLAGVVETQYF. CDR3 DNA, as far as it was read: TGTGCCAGCGGGGGACTAGCGGGGGTGGTAGAGACC.

With respect to this clone: Coverage ceases 3 residues before the CDR3 finishes, and the germline J gene fills in the end. The gene calls are TRBV6-2 or TRBV6-3 and TRBJ2-5; 8 positions match TRBD2. This CDR3 is 17 amino acids long. J gave up 2 bases and V 0 bases, and 8 bases lay outside the gene matches. Germline lookup yields CDR1 MNHEY and CDR2 SVGEGT. CDR3 protein: CASSYSIAGGLQETQYF. The sequenced part of the CDR3 DNA is TGTGCCAGCAGTTACTCGATTGCGGGGGGACTTCAAGAGACC.

This clone is medium-sized (0.01 to 0.1%) by share. The observed sequence ends 3 residues before the CDR3 terminus, with the missing tail filled in from the germline J gene. V usage is TRBV19 and J usage is TRBJ2-2, with unresolved D. V shed 5 bases and J shed 6 bases, with 7 bases lying between them. The CDR3 totals 12 residues. Germline V CDR1 and CDR2: LNHDA, SQIVND (reference sequence). The CDR3 region is CASSPRSGELFF. The part of the CDR3 DNA that was read is TGTGCCAGTAGTCCCAGGTCCGGGGAG.

This clone was seen many times. The read halts 3 residues ahead of the CDR3 end, with the missing end drawn from the germline J gene. V and J are TRBV5-1 and TRBJ2-3; 7 bases agree with TRBD1. After removal of 0 bases from V and 3 bases from J, the junction contained 4 bases not matched to a gene. Germline CDR1 and CDR2: SGHRS and YFSETQ. The CDR3 is made up of 15 amino acids. CDR3 DNA, as far as it was read: TGCGCCAGCAGCTTGGGACAGGGCTTTACAGATACG. It is translated as CASSLGQGFTDT. In full, the CDR3 reads CASSLGQGFTDTQYF.

This clone showed up just a few times. Sequencing ends 3 residues short of the CDR3 end; the germline J gene provides the rest. The chain employs TRBV7-3 and TRBJ1-1; the match to TRBD1 covers 7 bases. The junction had 13 bases not matched to a gene; V was cut back by 5 bases and J by 1 base. CDR1 is SGHTA and CDR2 is FQGTGA in the germline V gene. This CDR3 has 17 residues. CDR3 DNA (partial): TGTGCCAGCAGCACTACTGGCAGGGAGGGGGCGAACACTGAA. It encodes CASSTTGREGANTE. The CDR3 in its entirety is CASSTTGREGANTEAFF.

This clone came up many times. With the read ending 3 residues before the CDR3 end, the germline J gene is used to fill in that end. The chain joins TRBV6-2 or TRBV6-3 to TRBJ1-2, with a possible D match to TRBD1 (6 bases). The V gene's germline CDR1 is MNHEY and CDR2 SVGEGT. The length of the CDR3 is 14 residues. The V end lost 6 bases, the J end lost 4 bases, and 15 bases lay between the germline ends. The CDR3 loop reads CASRRPTGTYGYTF. The sequenced CDR3 bases are TGTGCCAGCAGGCGGCCAACAGGGACCTATGGC.

This clone was detected many times. The sequence runs out 3 residues before the end of the CDR3; the remainder is reconstructed from the germline J gene. The J gene is TRBJ2-7, the V gene TRBV7-2; 13 bases line up with TRBD2. Germline CDR1 SGHTA, CDR2 FQGNSA. This CDR3 has 15 residues. The V and J ends lost 5 bases and 2 bases, in that order; junction bases with no gene match: 3. CDR3 bases read: TGTGCCAGCAGCCTGGGACTAGCGGGGACCTACGAG. Translation: CASSLGLAGTYE. The CDR3 in full is CASSLGLAGTYEQYF.

This clone has a handful of counts. The read is 3 residues too short to cover the CDR3 end, so that end is filled in from the germline J gene. The chain recombines TRBV23-1 with TRBJ2-2, with D perhaps TRBD1 or TRBD2 (7 bases each). Being an ORF, TRBV23-1 has a function that is uncertain. Trimming cost V 7 bases and J 4 bases, with 25 bases left between them. This CDR3 is built from 18 residues. The CDR3 is CASNSRGQGGGVTGELFF. CDR3 DNA (partial): TGCGCCAGCAATTCAAGGGGGCAAGGGGGAGGGGTCACCGGGGAG.

This clone has a count of ten or more. The missing CDR3 end, 3 residues past where the read stops, is filled in from the germline J gene. V is TRBV14 and J is TRBJ2-5; D unclear. Germline V gene data show CDR1 as SGHDN and CDR2 as FVKESK. The CDR3 covers 17 residues. V shed 1 base and J shed 5 bases, with 20 bases lying between them. The sequenced part of the CDR3 DNA is TGTGCCAGCAGCCAAGGTGTCTCCACGTCAGCGATGGAGACC. Its protein is CASSQGVSTSAMET. The full CDR3 reads CASSQGVSTSAMETQYF. The whole variable domain, remainder taken from reference TRBV14 and TRBJ2-5, is EAGVTQFPSHSVIEKGQTVTLRCDPISGHDNLYWYRRVMGKEIKFLLHFVKESKQDESGMPNNRFLAERTGGTYSTLKVQPAELEDSGVYFCASSQGVSTSAMETQYFGPGTRLLVL.

This clone was counted ten times or more. The sequence runs out 3 residues before the end of the CDR3; the remainder is reconstructed from the germline J gene. This chain joins TRBV2 and TRBJ2-7; tentative D call: TRBD1 (6 bases). The CDR3 runs to 12 residues. From germline, CDR1 is SNHLY and CDR2 FYNNEI. Trimming took off 7 bases at V and 2 bases at J, with 9 bases between the two ends. The sequenced CDR3 bases are TGTGCCAGCATACCAGGGGCCTACGAG. It codes for CASIPGAYE. In full, the CDR3 is CASIPGAYEQYF.

This clone was seen ten or more times. The read terminates 3 residues ahead of where the CDR3 ends, so the germline J gene completes it. This sequence joins TRBV20-1 and TRBJ2-1; 9 bases align to TRBD2. V was clipped by 4 bases and J by 2 bases; unmatched bases: 3. Germline CDR1 is DFQATT and CDR2 is SNEGSKA (reference sequence). This CDR3 comprises 14 residues. CDR3 sequence: CSATLAGAYNEQFF. Partial CDR3 DNA: TGCAGTGCTACATTAGCGGGGGCCTACAATGAG.

Regarding this clone: Read sequence stops 3 residues before the CDR3 end, and the germline J gene provides the missing end. The chain couples TRBV7-8 to TRBJ2-1, with 8 nucleotides matching TRBD2. The germline V gene has CDR1 SGHVS and CDR2 FQNEAQ. J lost 3 bases, V lost 5 bases, and 9 bases had no gene match. The length of the CDR3 is 16 residues. The CDR3 DNA, read in part, is TGTGCCAGCAGCCGAAGGAGGACTAGCCTCTACAATGAG. This codes for CASSRRRTSLYNE. The whole CDR3 protein is CASSRRRTSLYNEQFF.

This clone has at least ten counts. The read halts 3 residues ahead of the CDR3 end, with the missing end drawn from the germline J gene. This chain joins TRBV13 and TRBJ2-1, with D perhaps TRBD2 (6 bases). This CDR3 region has 14 residues. CDR1 PRHDT and CDR2 FYEKMQ come from the germline V gene (reference sequence). V lost 8 bases and J lost 6, with 17 bases in between. The sequenced CDR3 bases are TGTGCCAGCCGGCTCGGGGGTTCGACCAATGAG. Its translation is CASRLGGSTNE. The complete CDR3 reads CASRLGGSTNEQFF.

This clone was picked up a small number of times. The read terminates 3 residues before the CDR3 end, so the remaining end is supplied by the germline J gene. The chain has TRBV19 and TRBJ2-2, with TRBD1 matching 9 bases. Unmatched junction bases numbered 11, after V lost 5 bases and J lost 7 bases. CDR3 length: 16 residues. Germline CDR1 and CDR2: LNHDA and SQIVND (reference sequence). The part of the CDR3 DNA that was read is TGTGCCAGTAGTCCGGGACAGGGTTGGATAAGCGGGGAG. Amino acids: CASSPGQGWISGE. The CDR3 in its entirety is CASSPGQGWISGELFF.

In its sample, this clone was seen many times. The sequence runs out 3 residues before the end of the CDR3; the remainder is reconstructed from the germline J gene. The rearrangement joins TRBV20-1 to TRBJ1-2; D ambiguous. Trimming took 4 bases from V and 2 from J, leaving 11 bases between them. The CDR3 is made up of 13 amino acids. CDR1 DFQATT and CDR2 SNEGSKA come from the germline V gene (reference sequence). Incomplete CDR3 DNA: TGCAGTGCTACGCGGGAGCCGAACTATGGC. Translated: CSATREPNYG. The complete CDR3 protein is CSATREPNYGYTF.

This clone is classed as medium-sized (0.01 to 0.1%). The read falls 3 residues short of the CDR3 end, and the missing part is taken from the germline J gene. V and J are TRBV19 and TRBJ2-7, with TRBD1 identical over 10 bases. CDR1 LNHDA and CDR2 SQIVND come from the germline V gene (reference sequence). V trimming: 7 bases; J trimming: 3 bases; junction bases outside the gene matches: 6. The CDR3 covers 14 residues. The CDR3 bases that were read are TGTGCCAGTACCCGAGGACAGGGGGTCTACGAG. Translation: CASTRGQGVYE. The CDR3 in its entirety is CASTRGQGVYEQYF.

In its sample, this clone ranks as medium-sized. The sequence runs out 3 residues before the end of the CDR3; the remainder is reconstructed from the germline J gene. J is TRBJ1-2 and V is TRBV15; 8 bases match TRBD1. V lost 2 bases and J lost 2; bases outside the gene matches: 4. The V gene's germline CDR1 is LNHNV and CDR2 YYDKDF (reference sequence). The CDR3 length is 15 residues. The sequenced CDR3 bases are TGTGCCACCAGCAGAAAGGGACAGGAAAACTATGGC. Amino acid sequence: CATSRKGQENYG. In full, the CDR3 is CATSRKGQENYGYTF.

This clone was counted ten times or more. Read coverage stops 3 residues before the CDR3 terminus; the germline J gene supplies the remainder. J is TRBJ2-5 and V is TRBV20-1, with TRBD2 identical over 11 bases. The germline V gene has CDR1 DFQATT and CDR2 SNEGSKA (reference sequence). The length of the CDR3 is 17 residues. With 3 bases clipped from V and 0 bases from J, the junction kept 9 bases outside the gene matches. The sequenced part of the CDR3 DNA is TGCAGTGCTAGTAAGGGGCTAGCGGGGGGCTACCAAGAGACC. Its protein is CSASKGLAGGYQET. The entire CDR3 sequence reads CSASKGLAGGYQETQYF.

This clone has ten or more counts. One end of the junction is discordant with germline, which a read error may explain. From the germline J gene comes the end of the CDR3, since the read stops 3 residues before it. V and J are TRBV4-2 and TRBJ2-3; weak D call: TRBD2 (5 bases). Germline V gene lookup returns CDR1 LGHNA and CDR2 YNFKEQ. The CDR3 has 14 amino acids. CDR3 sequence reads: CASSQDLTIDTQYF. Partial CDR3 DNA: TGCGCCAGCAGCCAAGATCTGACTATTGATACG.

This clone was seen ten or more times. The part of the CDR3 DNA that was read is TGTGCCAGTAGTACGGGGGGCCTAAACGAG. This translates into CASSTGGLNE. The entire CDR3 protein reads CASSTGGLNEQYF. The V and J genes are TRBV19 and TRBJ2-7; possible D gene TRBD2, 7 bases. The CDR3 goes on 3 residues after the read ends, and that part is filled in from the germline J gene. Trimming removed 4 bases from V and 5 bases from J, with 12 bases in between. The CDR3 spans 13 residues. Germline V gives CDR1 LNHDA, CDR2 SQIVND (reference sequence).

This clone was counted ten times or more. The missing CDR3 end, 3 residues past where the read stops, is filled in from the germline J gene. The chain joins TRBV18 to TRBJ1-1, with 10 nucleotides matching TRBD1. There are 16 residues in the CDR3. The germline V gene encodes CDR1 KGHSH and CDR2 LQKENI. V was clipped by 3 bases and J by 1 base; unmatched bases: 5. The covered CDR3 bases are TGTGCCAGCTCACCGCCCGGGACAGGGGCGAACACTGAA. It translates to CASSPPGTGANTE. The full CDR3 sequence reads CASSPPGTGANTEAFF.